This T cell receptor (beta chain) was recovered during a study of CD8 T cells in Susac syndrome. V was cut by 0 bases and J by 5 bases, with 7 bases left in between. The CDR3 totals 13 residues. CDR1 is LGHNA, CDR2 YNFKEQ, per germline. The T cells that were sequenced for TCR beta were CD8+ and CD4+ cells from blood. Stable or active relapsing-remitting multiple sclerosis, untreated and meeting revised McDonald criteria, defined the controls. RNA was extracted with the RNeasy kit, and a quantity of about 0.45 to 1 ug was reverse transcribed using random hexamers. MiXCR was run by TCRdb on the immunoSEQ multiplex PCR reads, yielding one entry per CDR3 protein. The sample yields more than 150,000 distinct CDR3 sequences, roughly 96% seen once.

The source of this sequence is a human donor with multiple sclerosis. The chain joins TRBV4-2 to TRBJ2-5; D unclear. The sequencing sample was made of CD8+ T cells from PBMCs. The CDR3: CASSQDPRETQYF. DNA for the CDR3: TGTGCCAGCAGCCAAGATCCACGGGAGACCCAGTACTTC.